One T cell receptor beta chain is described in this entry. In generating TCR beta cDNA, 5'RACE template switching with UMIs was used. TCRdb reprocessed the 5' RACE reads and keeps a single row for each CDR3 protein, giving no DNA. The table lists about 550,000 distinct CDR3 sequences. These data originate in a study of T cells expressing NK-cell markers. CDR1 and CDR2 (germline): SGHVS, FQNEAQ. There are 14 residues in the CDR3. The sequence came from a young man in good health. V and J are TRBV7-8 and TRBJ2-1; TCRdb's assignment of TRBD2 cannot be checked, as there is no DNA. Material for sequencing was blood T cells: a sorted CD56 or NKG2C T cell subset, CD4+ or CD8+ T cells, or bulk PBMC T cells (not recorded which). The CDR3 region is CASSLRGSSGKQFF.